This passage covers 27 T cell receptor beta chains from one sample sequenced in a study of blood T cell repertoires in COVID-19. Assay: immunoSEQ multiplex PCR; the TCRdb copy retains only in-frame clones and omits some. The data hold tens of thousands of clones, with about 85% observed a single time. The sequenced material came from peripheral blood. These receptor sequences come from a woman at least 80 years old with COVID-19, enrolled during active disease.

The chain carries TRBV14 and TRBJ2-3; 9 bases line up with TRBD2. With V trimmed by 2 bases and J by 7 bases, 4 bases remained unmatched. This CDR3 has 14 residues. The germline gives CDR1 SGHDN, CDR2 FVKESK. CDR3 protein: CASSQLAGHNTQYF. The DNA of the CDR3 is TGTGCCAGCAGCCAACTAGCGGGGCATAATACGCAGTATTTT.

The chain recombines TRBV6-5 with TRBJ2-7; weak D call: TRBD2 (7 bases). Germline loops: CDR1 MNHEY, CDR2 SVGAGI. Trimming took 7 bases from V and 2 from J, leaving 18 bases between them. The CDR3 is 15 amino acids. CDR3 protein: CASTPTGGRAYEQYF. The CDR3 DNA follows: TGTGCCAGCACCCCAACGGGGGGCCGCGCCTACGAGCAGTACTTC.

This chain uses TRBV6-5 with TRBJ2-1, with D maybe TRBD1 (5 bases). Trimming took off 0 bases at V and 8 bases at J, with 14 bases between the two ends. This CDR3 is 15 amino acids long. CDR1 and CDR2 from the germline V gene are MNHEY and SVGAGI. CDR3 bases: TGTGCCAGCAGTTACTCCCAGGGTAGAGTCCATGAGCAGTTCTTC. It codes for CASSYSQGRVHEQFF.

The V and J genes are TRBV11-2 and TRBJ2-5; maybe TRBD2 (5 bases). CDR3 length equals 16 residues. Germline V gene data show CDR1 as SGHAT and CDR2 as FQNNGV. The V end lost 5 bases, the J end lost 5 bases, and 21 bases lay between the germline ends. The CDR3, as DNA: TGTGCCAGCAGCCACTCGATCGGGGTCGTGGGGGAGACCCAGTACTTC. Its protein product is CASSHSIGVVGETQYF.

This sequence joins TRBV5-1 and TRBJ2-5; possible D gene TRBD1, 6 bases. CDR1 is SGHRS, CDR2 YFSETQ, per germline. V was trimmed by 1 base and J by 3 bases, leaving 10 bases between them. This CDR3 region has 14 residues. The CDR3 DNA reads TGCGCCAGCAGCTTGCAGAGGACAGAAGAGACCCAGTACTTC. It codes for CASSLQRTEETQYF. Full variable domain (outside the CDR3, taken from reference TRBV5-1 and TRBJ2-5): KAGVTQTPRYLIKTRGQQVTLSCSPISGHRSVSWYQQTPGQGLQFLFEYFSETQRNKGNFPGRFSGRQFSNSRSEMNVSTLELGDSALYLCASSLQRTEETQYFGPGTRLLVL.

The V and J genes are TRBV27 and TRBJ1-1; maybe TRBD1 (5 bases). Germline values: CDR1 MNHEY, CDR2 SMNVEV (reference sequence). Trimming left V 3 bases short and J 6 bases short, with 14 bases between. This CDR3 has 14 amino acids. The CDR3: CASSFQGSFAEAFF. The CDR3 coding sequence is TGTGCCAGCAGTTTTCAGGGAAGCTTTGCTGAAGCTTTCTTT.

J is TRBJ2-7 and V is TRBV10-1; D not certain. Germline values: CDR1 WNHNN, CDR2 SYGVQD (reference sequence). The CDR3 totals 12 residues. Trimming took 0 bases from V and 4 from J, leaving 4 bases between them. CDR3 DNA sequence: TGCGCCAGCAGTGAGTCCTTGTACGAGCAGTACTTC. This gives the protein CASSESLYEQYF.

V is TRBV2 and J is TRBJ2-7; D may be TRBD2 (7 bases). The CDR3 loop spans 14 amino acids. V was pared by 11 bases and J by 7 bases, with 24 bases between. Germline CDR1 reads SNHLY; CDR2 reads FYNNEI. CDR3 in DNA: TGTGCCTGGAGGGAGGGGACGGGGGGCCTGGAGCAGTACTTC. This gives the protein CAWREGTGGLEQYF.

The V call is TRBV9, the J call TRBJ1-2; TRBD1 matches 8 bases. CDR3 length equals 16 residues. V shed 3 bases and J 6 bases; nucleotides not matched to a gene: 13. CDR1 is SGDLS and CDR2 is YYNGEE in the germline V gene. The CDR3: CASSDSPRDRNNGYTF. The CDR3 nucleotides read TGTGCCAGCAGCGATTCCCCTCGGGACAGGAACAATGGCTACACCTTC.

The chain has TRBV9 and TRBJ1-3; D is possibly TRBD1 (6 bases). CDR1 SGDLS and CDR2 YYNGEE come from the germline V gene. Between the trimmed V and J ends, which lost 6 bases and 0 bases, there was a span of 10 bases. The CDR3 length is 14 residues. The CDR3 DNA reads as TGTGCCAGCACCCAGGGGTTCTCTGGAAACACCATATATTTT. It encodes CASTQGFSGNTIYF.

The chain joins TRBV11-2 to TRBJ2-5; D is undetermined. The germline CDR1 and CDR2 sequences are SGHAT and FQNNGV. Trimming stripped 2 bases from V and 5 bases from J, with 9 bases between. The CDR3 spans 13 residues. DNA for the CDR3: TGTGCCAGCAGCTTATCGGGTGTGGAGACCCAGTACTTC. This sequence encodes CASSLSGVETQYF.

The chain combines TRBV11-1 with TRBJ2-5; weak D call: TRBD2 (5 bases). This CDR3 region has 15 residues. V shed 3 bases and J shed 3 bases, with 14 bases lying between them. The germline CDR1 and CDR2 sequences are SGHAT and FQDESV (reference sequence). In nucleotides, the CDR3 is TGTGCCAGCAGCTTTCAATCGGGGTGGGAAGAGACCCAGTACTTC. It codes for CASSFQSGWEETQYF.

The chain joins TRBV9 to TRBJ2-3; 9 bases agree with TRBD2. The CDR3 runs to 16 residues. V trimming: 0 bases; J trimming: 1 base; junction bases outside the gene matches: 3. The germline gives CDR1 SGDLS, CDR2 YYNGEE. The CDR3 sequence: CASSVALAGGTDTQYF. The CDR3 DNA reads as TGTGCCAGCAGCGTAGCGTTAGCGGGGGGCACAGATACGCAGTATTTT.

The V gene is TRBV11-2, the J gene TRBJ2-3, with 10 nucleotides matching TRBD2. CDR1 SGHAT and CDR2 FQNNGV come from the germline V gene. After removal of 1 base from V and 7 bases from J, the junction contained 5 bases not matched to a gene. The CDR3 length is 15 residues. In DNA, the CDR3 is TGTGCCAGCAGCTTAGGCCTAGCGGGAGAACATACGCAGTATTTT. Translated, it gives CASSLGLAGEHTQYF.

This chain joins TRBV19 and TRBJ2-5, with a tentative D call TRBD2 (6 bases). The CDR3 length is 17 residues. Germline CDR1 reads LNHDA; CDR2 reads SQIVND (reference sequence). V gave up 1 base and J gave up 4 bases, with 19 bases separating them. CDR3 in DNA: TGTGCCAGTAGTATAGCCTCTCTGGAGGGATGGGGAGAGACCCAGTACTTC. Encoded protein: CASSIASLEGWGETQYF. Drawing the rest from reference TRBV19 and TRBJ2-5, the complete variable domain is DGGITQSPKYLFRKEGQNVTLSCEQNLNHDAMYWYRQDPGQGLRLIYYSQIVNDFQKGDIAEGYSVSREKKESFPLTVTSAQKNPTAFYLCASSIASLEGWGETQYFGPGTRLLVL.

The rearrangement joins TRBV5-1 to TRBJ1-5; 9 nucleotides align to TRBD1. CDR3 length: 14 residues. The trim removed 0 bases at V and 12 bases at J, leaving 7 bases unmatched. Germline lookup yields CDR1 SGHRS and CDR2 YFSETQ. This CDR3 is CASSLGTGTGLQHF. In DNA, the CDR3 is TGCGCCAGCAGCTTGGGAACCGGGACAGGGCTCCAGCATTTT.

This clone was counted once. This chain connects TRBV5-1 to TRBJ2-7, with D possibly TRBD1 on 5 matching bases. This CDR3 has 16 residues. Germline CDR1 SGHRS, CDR2 YFSETQ. V lost 0 bases, J lost 0 bases, and 13 bases lay in between. The CDR3 here is CASSLDGWGSSYEQYF. CDR3 coding DNA: TGCGCCAGCAGCTTGGACGGCTGGGGCTCCTCCTACGAGCAGTACTTC. Supplemented by reference TRBV5-1 and TRBJ2-7, the full variable domain reads KAGVTQTPRYLIKTRGQQVTLSCSPISGHRSVSWYQQTPGQGLQFLFEYFSETQRNKGNFPGRFSGRQFSNSRSEMNVSTLELGDSALYLCASSLDGWGSSYEQYFGPGTRLTVT.

V is TRBV5-5 and J is TRBJ2-1; 8 bases fit TRBD2. Germline assignment: CDR1 SGHKS and CDR2 YYEKEE (reference sequence). The trim removed 0 bases at V and 7 bases at J, leaving 12 bases unmatched. The length of the CDR3 is 17 residues. The CDR3 DNA reads as TGTGCCAGCAGCTTGGTGATAGCGGGGCACCTACGGAATGAGCAGTTCTTC. It is translated as CASSLVIAGHLRNEQFF. Based on the CDR3 plus reference TRBV5-5 and TRBJ2-1, the full variable domain is DAGVTQSPTHLIKTRGQQVTLRCSPISGHKSVSWYQQVLGQGPQFIFQYYEKEERGRGNFPDRFSARQFPNYSSELNVNALLLGDSALYLCASSLVIAGHLRNEQFFGPGTRLTVL.

The V and J genes are TRBV19 and TRBJ1-2, with TRBD1 identical over 8 bases. J was trimmed by 5 bases and V by 4 bases; bases with no gene match: 3. Per germline, CDR1 LNHDA and CDR2 SQIVND (reference sequence). The CDR3 consists of 13 residues. The CDR3 spells CASSTGQGYGYTF. CDR3 bases: TGTGCCAGTAGTACTGGACAGGGATATGGCTACACCTTC.

V usage is TRBV7-3 and J usage is TRBJ2-1, with 13 bases lining up with TRBD2. From germline, CDR1 is SGHTA and CDR2 FQGTGA. The CDR3 covers 21 residues. J was trimmed by 0 bases and V by 3 bases; bases with no gene match: 14. The CDR3 sequence: CASSFLPRLAGGPSSYNEQFF. The CDR3 DNA sequence: TGTGCCAGCAGCTTCCTCCCTCGACTAGCGGGGGGCCCGAGCTCCTACAATGAGCAGTTCTTC. Using reference TRBV7-3 and TRBJ2-1 for the parts outside the CDR3, the full variable domain is GAGVSQTPSNKVTEKGKYVELRCDPISGHTALYWYRQSLGQGPEFLIYFQGTGAADDSGLPNDRFFAVRPEGSVSTLKIQRTERGDSAVYLCASSFLPRLAGGPSSYNEQFFGPGTRLTVL.

This chain joins TRBV7-2 and TRBJ1-4; a possible D gene is TRBD1 (5 bases). Germline V lookup: CDR1 SGHTA, CDR2 FQGNSA. The ends were cut back, 3 bases at V and 7 bases at J, with 12 bases in the middle. The CDR3 covers 14 residues. As DNA, the CDR3 is TGTGCCAGCAGCTTTCAGACAGATTCTGAAAAACTGTTTTTT. Its translation is CASSFQTDSEKLFF.

This sequence joins TRBV24-1 and TRBJ2-3, with D uncertain. The CDR3 is made up of 13 amino acids. CDR1 is KGHDR, CDR2 SFDVKD, per germline. Trimming cost V 12 bases and J 2 bases, with 14 bases left between them. This CDR3 reads CAPPILDTDTQYF. CDR3 bases: TGTGCCCCCCCAATCTTAGACACAGATACGCAGTATTTT.

J is TRBJ1-1 and V is TRBV14, with no clear D. The CDR3 is 13 residues long. V was pared by 5 bases and J by 4 bases, with 11 bases between. Germline CDR1 reads SGHDN; CDR2 reads FVKESK. The CDR3 coding sequence is TGTGCCAGCAGCATCAATGAGGCCACTGAAGCTTTCTTT. Its protein product is CASSINEATEAFF. Using reference TRBV14 and TRBJ1-1 for the parts outside the CDR3, the full variable domain is EAGVTQFPSHSVIEKGQTVTLRCDPISGHDNLYWYRRVMGKEIKFLLHFVKESKQDESGMPNNRFLAERTGGTYSTLKVQPAELEDSGVYFCASSINEATEAFFGQGTRLTVV.

This chain uses TRBV2 with TRBJ2-7; TRBD1 matches at 8 bases. The CDR3 is 13 amino acids. Germline V gene sequence: CDR1 SNHLY, CDR2 FYNNEI. The trim removed 7 bases at V and 3 bases at J, leaving 5 bases unmatched. The CDR3 nucleotides read TGTGCCAGCACCTGGGACAGGAACTACGAGCAGTACTTC. Its protein product is CASTWDRNYEQYF.

The chain combines TRBV3-1 (or the pseudogene TRBV3-2) with TRBJ2-3, with TRBD2 matching 16 bases. The CDR3 contains 18 residues. After removal of 4 bases from V and 3 bases from J, the junction contained 7 bases not matched to a gene. The germline V gene encodes CDR1 LGHDT and CDR2 YNNKEL (reference sequence). The CDR3 nucleotides read TGTGCCAGCAGCCCAGGGACTAGCGGGGGGGCCGCGACAGATACGCAGTATTTT. Its translation: CASSPGTSGGAATDTQYF.

The chain uses TRBV19 and TRBJ2-4; 9 bases are shared with TRBD1. V lost 7 bases to trimming and J lost 7 bases; unmatched junction nucleotides: 5. This CDR3 contains 13 residues. Germline V lookup: CDR1 LNHDA, CDR2 SQIVND (reference sequence). Here the CDR3 DNA reads TGTGCCAGTACCGGGACAGGGAGCAACATTCAGTACTTC. Its translation: CASTGTGSNIQYF.

The chain combines TRBV2 with TRBJ2-3; tentative D call: TRBD2 (5 bases). The CDR3 totals 13 residues. V lost 4 bases and J lost 14, with 19 bases in between. Germline V gives CDR1 SNHLY, CDR2 FYNNEI. CDR3 bases: TGTGCCAGCAGTGGTAATCTGGCGGGTTGGGGGTATTTT. It is translated as CASSGNLAGWGYF. Supplemented by reference TRBV2 and TRBJ2-3, the full variable domain reads EPEVTQTPSHQVTQMGQEVILRCVPISNHLYFYWYRQILGQKVEFLVSFYNNEISEKSEIFDDQFSVERPDGSNFTLKIRSTKLEDSAMYFCASSGNLAGWGYFGPGTRLTVL.